This TCR beta chain derives from a study of OX40 agonist ivuxolimab in advanced cancers. Study details: Enrolled patients in dose escalation had cancers that were hepatocellular carcinoma, melanoma, renal cell or head and neck cancer. The mean age was approximately 60 years, ranging from about 23 to 85, with roughly four fifths of participants male. Study-wide results and caveats: Clonal expansion among partial responders at 0.1-3.0 mg/kg ranked near the lowest. Doses of 0.1 to 3.0 mg/kg were accompanied by clonal expansion of CD4+ and CD8+ blood T cells by week 6.

Sequencing used immunoSEQ multiplex PCR; TCRdb keeps in-frame clones, though not all of them. The table shows about 58,000 clones, with approximately 82% occurring only once. Concerning this clone itself: The antigen is not known.

The TCR comes from an adult with an advanced solid tumor such as melanoma, head and neck, liver or kidney cancer. This material consisted of CD4+ or CD8+ T cells sorted from blood, taken in a trial of the OX40 agonist ivuxolimab.

CDR3 sequence (DNA): TGTGCCAGCACCCCGGGACAGGAGCACACCGGGGAGCTGTTTTTT. Its translation is CASTPGQEHTGELFF. The chain recombines TRBV9 with TRBJ2-2, with TRBD1 matching 8 bases. Germline values: CDR1 SGDLS, CDR2 YYNGEE. The CDR3 sequence is 15 residues long. The V segment lost 6 bases and the J segment 3 bases; nucleotides outside the gene matches: 7.